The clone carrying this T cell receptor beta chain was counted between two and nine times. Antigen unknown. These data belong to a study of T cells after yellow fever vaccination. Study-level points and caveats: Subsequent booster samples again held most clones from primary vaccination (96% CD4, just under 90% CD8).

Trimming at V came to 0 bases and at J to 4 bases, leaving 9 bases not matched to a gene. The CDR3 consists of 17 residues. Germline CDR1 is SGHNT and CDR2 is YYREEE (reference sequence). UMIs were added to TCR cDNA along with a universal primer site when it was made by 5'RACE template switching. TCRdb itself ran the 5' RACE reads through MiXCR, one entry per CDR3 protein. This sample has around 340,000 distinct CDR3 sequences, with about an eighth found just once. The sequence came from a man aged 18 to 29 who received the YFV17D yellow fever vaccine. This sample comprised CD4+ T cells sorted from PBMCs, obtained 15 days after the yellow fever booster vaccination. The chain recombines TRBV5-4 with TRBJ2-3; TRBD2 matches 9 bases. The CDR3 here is CASSLGPQRGEADTQYF. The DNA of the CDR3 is TGTGCCAGCAGCTTGGGACCCCAGCGGGGGGAGGCAGATACGCAGTATTTT.